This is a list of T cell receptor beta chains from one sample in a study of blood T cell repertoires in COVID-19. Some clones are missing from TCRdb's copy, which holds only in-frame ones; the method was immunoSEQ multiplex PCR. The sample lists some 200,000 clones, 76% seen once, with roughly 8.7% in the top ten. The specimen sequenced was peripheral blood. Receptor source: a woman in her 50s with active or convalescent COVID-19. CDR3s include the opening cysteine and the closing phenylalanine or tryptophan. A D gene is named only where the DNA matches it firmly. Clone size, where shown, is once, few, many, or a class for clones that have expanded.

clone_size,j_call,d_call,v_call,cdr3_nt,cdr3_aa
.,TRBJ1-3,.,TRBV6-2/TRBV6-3,TGTGCCAGCCGTTCCCTCCTTAGCTCTGGAAACACCATATATTTT,CASRSLLSSGNTIYF
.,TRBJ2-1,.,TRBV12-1,TGTGCCAGCAGCTACCAGGTTCATTATTCCAGCTATAATGAGCAGTTCTTC,CASSYQVHYSSYNEQFF
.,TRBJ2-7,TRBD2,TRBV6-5,TGTGCCAGCAGTTACGCTAGCGGGGGGGCCAGCGAGCAGTACTTC,CASSYASGGASEQYF
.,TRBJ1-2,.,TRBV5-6,TGTGCCAGCAGCGAGGGGACATATGGCTACACCTTC,CASSEGTYGYTF
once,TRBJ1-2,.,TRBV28,TGTGCCAGCAGGGACCTACAGGGATTTGGCTACACCTTC,CASRDLQGFGYTF
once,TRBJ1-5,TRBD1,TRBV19,TGTGCCAGTAGTACCCCACCCGGGACAGGGGTCGGGCAGCCCCAGCATTTT,CASSTPPGTGVGQPQHF
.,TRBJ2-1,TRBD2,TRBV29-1,TGCAGCGCCGAAGGCCTAGCGGGAGTACTGAATGAGCAGTTCTTC,CSAEGLAGVLNEQFF
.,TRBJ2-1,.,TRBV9,TGTGCCAGCAGCCCAGAGAGGGATGAGCAGTTCTTC,CASSPERDEQFF
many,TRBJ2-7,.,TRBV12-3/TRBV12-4,TGTGCCAGCAGTTCTGGGGGGGGCCACGAGCAGTACTTC,CASSSGGGHEQYF
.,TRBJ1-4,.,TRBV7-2,TGTGCCAGCAGCTTACAGGCTAATGAAAAACTGTTTTTT,CASSLQANEKLFF
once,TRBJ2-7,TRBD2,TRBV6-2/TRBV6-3,TGTGCCAGCAGCCCCTACGGACTAGCGGGAGTCACCGAGCAGTACTTC,CASSPYGLAGVTEQYF
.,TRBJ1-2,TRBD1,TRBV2,TGTGCCAGCAGAGCCCGGACAGGCCTAGGGGGCTACACCTTC,CASRARTGLGGYTF
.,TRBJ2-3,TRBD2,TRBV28,TGTGCCAGCAGTTTTGGGGGGGGAGGGCAATTAGATACGCAGTATTTT,CASSFGGGGQLDTQYF
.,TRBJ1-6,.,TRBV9,TGTGCCAGCAGCCCCCAGCCCATTTCTAGCTCCTATAATTCACCCCTCCACTTT,CASSPQPISSSYNSPLHF
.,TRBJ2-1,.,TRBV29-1,TGCAGCGGAACTTTTAGCAATGAGCAGTTCTTC,CSGTFSNEQFF
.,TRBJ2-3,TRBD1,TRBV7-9,TGTGCCAGCAGCCCGTACAGGGGCGCTTTCTCCACAGATACGCAGTATTTT,CASSPYRGAFSTDTQYF
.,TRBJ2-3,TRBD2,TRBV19,TGTGCCAGTAGTAAGCAGTTAGCGGGAGCCACAGATACGCAGTATTTT,CASSKQLAGATDTQYF
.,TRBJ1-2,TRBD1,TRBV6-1,TGTGCCAGCAGTGGGGGACAGGGGGTTGCGGGTGGTGGCTACACCTTC,CASSGGQGVAGGGYTF
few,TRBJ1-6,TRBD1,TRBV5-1,TGCGCCAGCAGCTGGGGACAGGGACTTAATTCACCCCTCCACTTT,CASSWGQGLNSPLHF
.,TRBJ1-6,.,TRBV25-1,TGTGCCAGCAGTCCCTATCTGGAGAATTCACCCCTCCACTTT,CASSPYLENSPLHF
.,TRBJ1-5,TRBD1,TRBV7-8,TGTGCCAGCAGCGCCGGGACAGGGAGTCCAAATCAGCCCCAGCATTTT,CASSAGTGSPNQPQHF
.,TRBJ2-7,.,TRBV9,TGTGCCAGCAGCGCAGGGGTCTCGGCCTACGAGCAGTACTTC,CASSAGVSAYEQYF
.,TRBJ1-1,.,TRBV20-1,TGCAGTGCTCGTCTAAGAGGTGAAGCTTTCTTT,CSARLRGEAFF
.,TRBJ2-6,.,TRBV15,TGTGCCACGCGTGACTCTGGGGCCAACGTCCTGACTTTC,CATRDSGANVLTF
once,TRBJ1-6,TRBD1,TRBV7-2,TGTGCCAGCGGGCCCGGACAGGGCCTTAATTCACCCCTCCACTTT,CASGPGQGLNSPLHF
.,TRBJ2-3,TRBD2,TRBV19,TGTGCCAGTAGTATCCTAGCGGGAGGGAGCGCAGATACGCAGTATTTT,CASSILAGGSADTQYF
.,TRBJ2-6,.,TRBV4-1,TGCGCCAGCAGCCAAGATTGGAGGGGGCTTCGCTCTGGGGCCAACGTCCTGACTTTC,CASSQDWRGLRSGANVLTF
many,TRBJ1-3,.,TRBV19,TGTGCCAGTAGTATAGACAGGGGATCTGGAAACACCATATATTTT,CASSIDRGSGNTIYF
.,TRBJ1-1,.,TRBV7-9,TGTGCCAGCAGCTTGAAGAGCGGCGAAGCTTTCTTT,CASSLKSGEAFF
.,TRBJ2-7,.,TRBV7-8,TGTGCCAGCAGCTTATTGAGCGGGTCCTCCTACGAGCAGTACTTC,CASSLLSGSSYEQYF
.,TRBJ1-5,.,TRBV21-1,TGTGCCAGCGGGGGAGGGGGGAGTCAGCCCCAGCATTTT,CASGGGGSQPQHF
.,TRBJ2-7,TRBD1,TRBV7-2,TGTGCCAGCAGCTTAGGTTATTCGGGACAGGGCAACTACGAGCAGTACTTC,CASSLGYSGQGNYEQYF
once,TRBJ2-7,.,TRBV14,TGTGCCAGCAGCCAAGACTTCTGCGGGTTC,CASSQDFCGF
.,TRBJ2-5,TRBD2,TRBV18,TGTGCCAGCTCTCTGATAGCGGGGGCCTTTCAAGAGACCCAGTACTTC,CASSLIAGAFQETQYF
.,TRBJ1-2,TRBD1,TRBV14,TGTGCCAGCAGCGTGACAGGGGGCTTTCGGGGCTACACCTTC,CASSVTGGFRGYTF
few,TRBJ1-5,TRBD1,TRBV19,TGTGCCAGTAGTTTCGACAGGGACCAGCCCCAGCATTTT,CASSFDRDQPQHF
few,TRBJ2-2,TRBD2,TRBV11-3,TGTGCCAGCGGCGGGAGAAACACCGGGGAGCTGTTTTTT,CASGGRNTGELFF